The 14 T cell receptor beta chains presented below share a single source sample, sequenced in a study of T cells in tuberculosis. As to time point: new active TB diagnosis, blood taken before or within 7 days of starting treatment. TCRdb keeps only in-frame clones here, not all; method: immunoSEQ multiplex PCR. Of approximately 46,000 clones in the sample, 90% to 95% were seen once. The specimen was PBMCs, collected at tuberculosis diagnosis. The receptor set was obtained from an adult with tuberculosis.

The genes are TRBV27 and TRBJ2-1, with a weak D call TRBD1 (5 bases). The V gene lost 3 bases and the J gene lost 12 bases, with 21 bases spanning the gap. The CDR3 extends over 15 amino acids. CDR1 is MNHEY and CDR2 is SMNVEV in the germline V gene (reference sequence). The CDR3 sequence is CASSFREKMGRSQFF. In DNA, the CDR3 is TGTGCCAGCAGTTTTCGCGAAAAAATGGGGCGGTCGCAGTTCTTC.

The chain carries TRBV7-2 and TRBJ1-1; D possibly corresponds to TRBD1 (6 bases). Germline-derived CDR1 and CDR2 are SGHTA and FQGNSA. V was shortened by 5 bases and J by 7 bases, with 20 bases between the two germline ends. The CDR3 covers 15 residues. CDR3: CASSTKGSGALEAFF. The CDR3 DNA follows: TGTGCCAGCAGCACCAAGGGGTCAGGGGCCCTTGAAGCTTTCTTT.

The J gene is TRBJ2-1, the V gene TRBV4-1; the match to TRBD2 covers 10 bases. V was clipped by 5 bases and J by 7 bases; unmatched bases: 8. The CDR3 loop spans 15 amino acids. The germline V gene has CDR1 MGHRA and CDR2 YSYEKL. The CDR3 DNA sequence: TGCGCCAGCAGCTTTCCCGGGACTAGCGTTAATGAGCAGTTCTTC. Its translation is CASSFPGTSVNEQFF.

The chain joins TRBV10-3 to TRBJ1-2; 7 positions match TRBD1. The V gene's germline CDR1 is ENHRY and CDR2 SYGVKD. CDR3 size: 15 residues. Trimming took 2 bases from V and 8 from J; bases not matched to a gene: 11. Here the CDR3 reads CAISEGGQGDWGYTF. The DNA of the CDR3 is TGTGCCATCAGTGAGGGAGGTCAGGGGGATTGGGGCTACACCTTC.

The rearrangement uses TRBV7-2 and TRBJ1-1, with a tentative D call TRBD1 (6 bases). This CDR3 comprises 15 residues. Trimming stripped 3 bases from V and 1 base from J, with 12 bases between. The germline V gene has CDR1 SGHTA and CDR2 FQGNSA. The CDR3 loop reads CASSLSGAANTEAFF. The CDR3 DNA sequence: TGTGCCAGCAGCTTGTCAGGGGCCGCGAACACTGAAGCTTTCTTT. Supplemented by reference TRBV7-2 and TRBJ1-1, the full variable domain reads GAGVSQSPSNKVTEKGKDVELRCDPISGHTALYWYRQSLGQGLEFLIYFQGNSAPDKSGLPSDRFSAERTGGSVSTLTIQRTQQEDSAVYLCASSLSGAANTEAFFGQGTRLTVV.

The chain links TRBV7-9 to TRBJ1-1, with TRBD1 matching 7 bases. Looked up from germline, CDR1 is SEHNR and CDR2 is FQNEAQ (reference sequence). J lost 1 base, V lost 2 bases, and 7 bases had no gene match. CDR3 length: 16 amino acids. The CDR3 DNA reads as TGTGCCAGCAGCTTACCACAGGGGTTACCGAACACTGAAGCTTTCTTT. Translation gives CASSLPQGLPNTEAFF.

In DNA, the CDR3 is TGTGCCAGCAGTTTATCTAGACGGAGCTCTGGAAACACCATATATTTT. It yields the protein CASSLSRRSSGNTIYF. The chain is built from TRBV27 and TRBJ1-3; D remains ambiguous. The CDR3 has 16 residues. Trimming removed 0 bases from V and 0 bases from J, with 9 bases in between. From germline, CDR1 is MNHEY and CDR2 SMNVEV (reference sequence).

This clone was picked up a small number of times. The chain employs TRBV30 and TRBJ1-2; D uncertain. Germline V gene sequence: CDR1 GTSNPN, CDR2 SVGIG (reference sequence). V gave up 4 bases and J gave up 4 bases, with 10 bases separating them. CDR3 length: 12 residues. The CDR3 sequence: CAWMEQLYGYTF. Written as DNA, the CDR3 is TGTGCCTGGATGGAACAGCTCTATGGCTACACCTTC.

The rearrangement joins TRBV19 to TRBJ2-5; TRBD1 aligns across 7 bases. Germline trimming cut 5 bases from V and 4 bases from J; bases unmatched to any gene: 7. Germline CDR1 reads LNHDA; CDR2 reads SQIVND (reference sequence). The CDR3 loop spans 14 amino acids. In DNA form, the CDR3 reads TGTGCCAGTAGTGGGCCCAACAGGGGAGAGACCCAGTACTTC. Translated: CASSGPNRGETQYF. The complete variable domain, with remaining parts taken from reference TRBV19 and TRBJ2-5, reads DGGITQSPKYLFRKEGQNVTLSCEQNLNHDAMYWYRQDPGQGLRLIYYSQIVNDFQKGDIAEGYSVSREKKESFPLTVTSAQKNPTAFYLCASSGPNRGETQYFGPGTRLLVL.

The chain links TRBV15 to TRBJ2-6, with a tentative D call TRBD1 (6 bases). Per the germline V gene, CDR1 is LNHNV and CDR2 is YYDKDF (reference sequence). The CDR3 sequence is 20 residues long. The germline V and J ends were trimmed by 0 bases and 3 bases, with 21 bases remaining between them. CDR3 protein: CATSRDQPRGRRLGANVLTF. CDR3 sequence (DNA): TGTGCCACCAGCAGAGATCAACCCAGGGGACGACGACTTGGGGCCAACGTCCTGACTTTC.

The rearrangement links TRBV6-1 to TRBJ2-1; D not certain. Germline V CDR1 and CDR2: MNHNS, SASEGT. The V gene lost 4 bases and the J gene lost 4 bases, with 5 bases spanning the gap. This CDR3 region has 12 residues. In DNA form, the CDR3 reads TGTGCCAGCAGTGCTCTTTACAATGAGCAGTTCTTC. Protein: CASSALYNEQFF.

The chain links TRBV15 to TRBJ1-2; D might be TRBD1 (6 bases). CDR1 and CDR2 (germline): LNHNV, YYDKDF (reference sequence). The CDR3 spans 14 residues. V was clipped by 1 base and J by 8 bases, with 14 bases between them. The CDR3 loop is CATSRGRDMGGYTF. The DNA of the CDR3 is TGTGCCACCAGCAGAGGACGGGACATGGGAGGCTACACCTTC.

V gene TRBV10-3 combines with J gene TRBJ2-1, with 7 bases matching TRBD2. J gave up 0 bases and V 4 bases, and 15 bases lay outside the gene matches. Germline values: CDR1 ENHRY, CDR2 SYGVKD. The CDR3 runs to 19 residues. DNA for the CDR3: TGTGCCATCAGTGCCCAAGTAGCGGGTCCCCTGAGCTCCTACAATGAGCAGTTCTTC. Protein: CAISAQVAGPLSSYNEQFF.

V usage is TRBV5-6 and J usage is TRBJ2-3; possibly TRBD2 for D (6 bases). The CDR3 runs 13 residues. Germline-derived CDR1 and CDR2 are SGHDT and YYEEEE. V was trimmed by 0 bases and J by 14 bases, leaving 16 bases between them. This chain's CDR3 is CASSLAGRGGWYF. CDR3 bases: TGTGCCAGCAGCTTGGCCGGACGGGGAGGCTGGTATTTT.